The present entry profiles one T cell receptor (beta chain) with its context. The antigen remains unidentified. Then a second PCR, running roughly 7 to 11 cycles, was carried out with a sample-barcoded 5' primer and a J-beta primer mix. In TCRdb, the 5' RACE reads were re-called with MiXCR into one record per CDR3 protein. The profile covers about 680,000 distinct CDR3 sequences, with roughly 50% appearing a single time and around 32% taken by the ten largest. The entry originates in a study of blood T cells in healthy people across ages. Study-wide background: For every two T cells, template switching captured about one barcoded beta molecule. Whole-study results and caveats: The recorded TCR beta diversity per million T cells decreased in a roughly linear manner with age.

Trimming removed 3 bases from V and 4 bases from J, with 10 bases in between. Germline V gives CDR1 MNHEY, CDR2 SMNVEV (reference sequence). The CDR3 loop spans 13 amino acids. The TCR sequence derives from a woman aged 60 to 75 in good health. The sequenced sample consisted of blood. The chain employs TRBV27 and TRBJ2-7; the D gene is possibly TRBD1 (6 bases). The CDR3 loop reads CASSFGTLYEQYF. In DNA form, the CDR3 reads TGTGCCAGCAGTTTTGGGACACTATACGAGCAGTACTTC.